This paragraph reports one T cell receptor (beta chain). This table comes from immunoSEQ multiplex PCR, and its TCRdb copy is limited to in-frame clones, with some not included. The sample yields 250,000 to 300,000 clones, about nine tenths seen once. The data derive from a study of blood T cell repertoires in COVID-19. Study information: The origin of the acute and convalescent COVID-19 samples was the United States, Italy and Spain. The analysed material was cDNA or gDNA that came from T cells, B-cell-depleted T cells, or PBMCs.

The length of the CDR3 is 14 residues. The V gene's germline CDR1 is SQVTM and CDR2 ANQGSEA. The TCR comes from a woman aged 40-49 years with acute or convalescent COVID-19. The sequenced sample was peripheral blood. The chain is built from TRBV29-1 and TRBJ1-6, with a possible D match to TRBD1 (5 bases). The CDR3: CTLALGVGNSPLHF. The CDR3 region has the DNA TGCACCCTTGCCTTAGGGGTTGGCAATTCACCCCTCCACTTT.